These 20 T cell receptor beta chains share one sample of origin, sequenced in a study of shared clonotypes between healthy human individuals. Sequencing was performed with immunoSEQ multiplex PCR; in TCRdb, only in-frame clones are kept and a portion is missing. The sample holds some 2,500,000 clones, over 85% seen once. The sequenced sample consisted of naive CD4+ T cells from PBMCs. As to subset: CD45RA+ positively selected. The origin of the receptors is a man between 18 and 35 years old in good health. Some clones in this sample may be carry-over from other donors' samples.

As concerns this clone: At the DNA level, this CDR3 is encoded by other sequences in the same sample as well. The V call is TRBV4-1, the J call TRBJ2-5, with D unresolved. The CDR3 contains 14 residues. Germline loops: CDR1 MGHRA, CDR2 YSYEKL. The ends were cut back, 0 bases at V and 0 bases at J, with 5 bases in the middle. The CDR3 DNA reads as TGCGCCAGCAGCCAAGATCCGGACCAAGAGACCCAGTACTTC. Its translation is CASSQDPDQETQYF.

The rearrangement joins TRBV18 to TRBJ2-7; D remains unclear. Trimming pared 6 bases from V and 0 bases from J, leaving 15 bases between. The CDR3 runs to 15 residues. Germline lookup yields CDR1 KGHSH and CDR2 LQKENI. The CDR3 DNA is TGTGCCAGCTCCCCCCGGGTCTCAAGCTCCTACGAGCAGTACTTC. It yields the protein CASSPRVSSSYEQYF.

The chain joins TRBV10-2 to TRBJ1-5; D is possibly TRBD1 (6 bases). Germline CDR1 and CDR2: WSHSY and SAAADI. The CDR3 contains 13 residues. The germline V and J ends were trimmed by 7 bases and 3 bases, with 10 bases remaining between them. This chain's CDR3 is CASKGQNNQPQHF. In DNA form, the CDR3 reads TGCGCCAGCAAAGGACAGAACAATCAGCCCCAGCATTTT.

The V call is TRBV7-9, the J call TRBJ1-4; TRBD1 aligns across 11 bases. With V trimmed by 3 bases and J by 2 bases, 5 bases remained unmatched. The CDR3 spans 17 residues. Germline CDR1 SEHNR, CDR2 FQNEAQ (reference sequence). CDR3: CASSLWTGGGTNEKLFF. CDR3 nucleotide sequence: TGTGCCAGCAGCTTGTGGACAGGGGGCGGTACTAATGAAAAACTGTTTTTT.

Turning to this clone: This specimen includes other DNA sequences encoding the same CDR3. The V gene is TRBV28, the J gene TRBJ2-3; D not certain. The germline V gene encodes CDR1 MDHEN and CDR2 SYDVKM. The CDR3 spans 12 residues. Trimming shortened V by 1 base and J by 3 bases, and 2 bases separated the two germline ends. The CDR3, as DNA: TGTGCCAGCAGTTTATCGACAGATACGCAGTATTTT. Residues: CASSLSTDTQYF.

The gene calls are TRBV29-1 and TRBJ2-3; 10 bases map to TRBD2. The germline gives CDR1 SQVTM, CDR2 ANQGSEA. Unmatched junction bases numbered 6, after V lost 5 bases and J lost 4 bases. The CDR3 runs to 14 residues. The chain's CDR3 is CSVRGTSESDTQYF. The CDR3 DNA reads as TGCAGCGTTCGTGGGACTAGCGAATCAGATACGCAGTATTTT.

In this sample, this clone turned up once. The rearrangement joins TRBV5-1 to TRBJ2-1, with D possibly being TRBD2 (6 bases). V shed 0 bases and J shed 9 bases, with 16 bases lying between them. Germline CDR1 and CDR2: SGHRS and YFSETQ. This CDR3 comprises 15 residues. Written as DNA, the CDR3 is TGCGCCAGCAGCTTGGCAGTCGGGAGTGGGAGTGAGCAGTTCTTC. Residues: CASSLAVGSGSEQFF.

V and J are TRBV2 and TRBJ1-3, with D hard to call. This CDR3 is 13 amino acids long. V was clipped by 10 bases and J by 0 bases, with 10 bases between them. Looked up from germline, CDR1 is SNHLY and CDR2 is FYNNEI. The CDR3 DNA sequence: TGTGCCACCGGTCAGAGCTCTGGAAACACCATATATTTT. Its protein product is CATGQSSGNTIYF.

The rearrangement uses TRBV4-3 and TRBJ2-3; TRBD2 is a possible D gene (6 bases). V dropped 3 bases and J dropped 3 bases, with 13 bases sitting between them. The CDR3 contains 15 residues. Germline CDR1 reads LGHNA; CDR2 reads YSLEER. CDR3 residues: CASSQDQLATDTQYF. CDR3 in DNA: TGCGCCAGCAGCCAGGACCAACTAGCTACAGATACGCAGTATTTT.

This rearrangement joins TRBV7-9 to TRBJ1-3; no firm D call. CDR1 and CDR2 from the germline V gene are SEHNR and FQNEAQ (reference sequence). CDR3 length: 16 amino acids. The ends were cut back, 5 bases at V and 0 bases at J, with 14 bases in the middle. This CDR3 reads CASSDRTVYSGNTIYF. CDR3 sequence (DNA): TGTGCCAGCAGCGACCGGACCGTCTACTCTGGAAACACCATATATTTT.

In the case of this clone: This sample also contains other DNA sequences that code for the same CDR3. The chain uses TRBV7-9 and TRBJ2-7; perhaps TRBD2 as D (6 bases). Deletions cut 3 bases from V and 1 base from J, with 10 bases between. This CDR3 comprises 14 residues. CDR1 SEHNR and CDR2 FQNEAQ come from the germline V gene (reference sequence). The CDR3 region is CASSLLGGSYEQYF. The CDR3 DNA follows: TGTGCCAGCAGCTTGTTGGGGGGATCCTACGAGCAGTACTTC.

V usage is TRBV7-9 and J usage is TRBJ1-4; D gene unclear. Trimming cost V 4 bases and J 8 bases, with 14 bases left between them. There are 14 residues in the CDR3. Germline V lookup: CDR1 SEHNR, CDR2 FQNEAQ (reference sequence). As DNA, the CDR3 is TGTGCCAGCAGCTATCATAATAGCGACGAAAAACTGTTTTTT. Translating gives CASSYHNSDEKLFF. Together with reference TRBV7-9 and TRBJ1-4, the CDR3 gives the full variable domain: DTGVSQNPRHKITKRGQNVTFRCDPISEHNRLYWYRQTLGQGPEFLTYFQNEAQLEKSRLLSDRFSAERPKGSFSTLEIQRTEQGDSAMYLCASSYHNSDEKLFFGSGTQLSVL.

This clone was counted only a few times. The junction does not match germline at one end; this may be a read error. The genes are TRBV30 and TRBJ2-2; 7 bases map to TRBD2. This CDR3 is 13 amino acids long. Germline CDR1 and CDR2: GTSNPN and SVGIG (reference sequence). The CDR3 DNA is TGTGCCGGGAGGGCCGGGAACACCGGGGAGCTGTTTTTT. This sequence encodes CAGRAGNTGELFF.

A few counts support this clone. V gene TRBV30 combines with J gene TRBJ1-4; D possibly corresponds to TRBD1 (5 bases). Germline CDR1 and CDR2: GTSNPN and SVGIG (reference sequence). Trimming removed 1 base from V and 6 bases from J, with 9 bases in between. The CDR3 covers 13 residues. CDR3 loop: CAWSGTGHEKLFF. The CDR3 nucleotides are TGTGCCTGGAGTGGAACAGGTCATGAAAAACTGTTTTTT.

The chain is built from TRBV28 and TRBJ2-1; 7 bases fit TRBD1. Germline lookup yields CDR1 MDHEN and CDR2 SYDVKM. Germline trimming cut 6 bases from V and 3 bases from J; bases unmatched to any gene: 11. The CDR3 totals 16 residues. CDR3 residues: CASSALTGTVYNEQFF. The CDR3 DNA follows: TGTGCCAGCAGCGCATTGACCGGGACAGTCTACAATGAGCAGTTCTTC.

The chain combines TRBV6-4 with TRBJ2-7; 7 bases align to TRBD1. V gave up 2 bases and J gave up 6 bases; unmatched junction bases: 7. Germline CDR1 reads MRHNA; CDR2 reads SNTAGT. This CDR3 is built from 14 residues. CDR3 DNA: TGTGCCAGCAGTGACCCTGGGACAGTTTGCGAGCAGTACTTC. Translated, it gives CASSDPGTVCEQYF.

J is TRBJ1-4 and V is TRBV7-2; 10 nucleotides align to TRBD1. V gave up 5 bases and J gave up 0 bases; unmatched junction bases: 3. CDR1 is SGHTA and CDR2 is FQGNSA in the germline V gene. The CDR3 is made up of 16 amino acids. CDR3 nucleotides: TGTGCCAGCAGCACTGGGACAGGGGCAACTAATGAAAAACTGTTTTTT. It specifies CASSTGTGATNEKLFF.

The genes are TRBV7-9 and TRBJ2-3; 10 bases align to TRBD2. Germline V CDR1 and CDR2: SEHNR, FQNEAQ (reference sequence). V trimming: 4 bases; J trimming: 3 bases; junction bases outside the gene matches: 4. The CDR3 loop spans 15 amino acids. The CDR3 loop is CASSWGLARTDTQYF. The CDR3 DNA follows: TGTGCCAGCAGCTGGGGACTAGCGCGGACAGATACGCAGTATTTT.

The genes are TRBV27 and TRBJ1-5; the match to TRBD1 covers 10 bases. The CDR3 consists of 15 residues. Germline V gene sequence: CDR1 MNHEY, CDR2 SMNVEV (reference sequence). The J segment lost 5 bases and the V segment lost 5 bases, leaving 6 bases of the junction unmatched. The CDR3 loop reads CASSQRGQGYQPQHF. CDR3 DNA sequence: TGTGCCAGCAGTCAACGGGGACAGGGGTATCAGCCCCAGCATTTT.

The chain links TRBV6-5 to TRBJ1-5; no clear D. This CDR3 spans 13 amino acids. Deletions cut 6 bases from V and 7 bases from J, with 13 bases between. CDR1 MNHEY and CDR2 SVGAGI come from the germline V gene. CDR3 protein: CASSQVSDQPQHF. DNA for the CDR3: TGTGCCAGCAGCCAGGTGTCGGACCAGCCCCAGCATTTT.